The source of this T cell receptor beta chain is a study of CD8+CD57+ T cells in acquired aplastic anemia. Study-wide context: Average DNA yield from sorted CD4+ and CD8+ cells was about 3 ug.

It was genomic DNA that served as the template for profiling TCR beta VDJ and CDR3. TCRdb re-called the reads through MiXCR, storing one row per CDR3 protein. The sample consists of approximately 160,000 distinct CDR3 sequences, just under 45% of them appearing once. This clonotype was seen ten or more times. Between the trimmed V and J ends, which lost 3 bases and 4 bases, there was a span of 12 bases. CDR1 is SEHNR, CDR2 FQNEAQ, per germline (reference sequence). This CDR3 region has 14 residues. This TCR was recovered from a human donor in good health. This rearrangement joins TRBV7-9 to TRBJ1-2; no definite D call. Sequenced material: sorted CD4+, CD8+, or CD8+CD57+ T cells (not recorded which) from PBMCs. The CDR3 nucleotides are TGTGCCAGCAGCTTCGGAGGGAGTCCCTATGGCTACACCTTC. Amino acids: CASSFGGSPYGYTF.